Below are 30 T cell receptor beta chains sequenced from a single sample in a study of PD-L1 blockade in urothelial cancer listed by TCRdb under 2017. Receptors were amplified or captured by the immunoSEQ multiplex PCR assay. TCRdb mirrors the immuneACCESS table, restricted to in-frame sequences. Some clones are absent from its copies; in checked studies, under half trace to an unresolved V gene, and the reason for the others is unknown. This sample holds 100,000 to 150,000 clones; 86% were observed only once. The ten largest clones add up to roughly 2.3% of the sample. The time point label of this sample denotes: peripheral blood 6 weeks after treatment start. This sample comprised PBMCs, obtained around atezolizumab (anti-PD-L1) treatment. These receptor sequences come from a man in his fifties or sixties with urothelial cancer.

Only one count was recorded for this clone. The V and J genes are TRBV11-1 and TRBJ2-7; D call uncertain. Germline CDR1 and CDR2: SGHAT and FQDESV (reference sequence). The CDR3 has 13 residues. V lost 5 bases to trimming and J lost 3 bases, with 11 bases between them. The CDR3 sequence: CASSPLTSYEQYF. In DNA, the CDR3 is TGTGCCAGCAGCCCCCTCACGAGCTACGAGCAGTACTTC.

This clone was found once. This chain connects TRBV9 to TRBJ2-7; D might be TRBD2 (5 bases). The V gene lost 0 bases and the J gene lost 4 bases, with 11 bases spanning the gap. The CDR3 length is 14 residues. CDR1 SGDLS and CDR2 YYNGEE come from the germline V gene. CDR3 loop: CASSVGTEVYEQYF. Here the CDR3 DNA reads TGTGCCAGCAGCGTAGGGACTGAAGTTTACGAGCAGTACTTC.

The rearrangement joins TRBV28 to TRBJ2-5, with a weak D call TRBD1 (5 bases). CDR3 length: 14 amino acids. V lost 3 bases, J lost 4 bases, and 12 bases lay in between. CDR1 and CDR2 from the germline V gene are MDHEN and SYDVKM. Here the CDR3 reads CASSFQGFRETQYF. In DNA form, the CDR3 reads TGTGCCAGCAGTTTTCAGGGATTTCGAGAGACCCAGTACTTC.

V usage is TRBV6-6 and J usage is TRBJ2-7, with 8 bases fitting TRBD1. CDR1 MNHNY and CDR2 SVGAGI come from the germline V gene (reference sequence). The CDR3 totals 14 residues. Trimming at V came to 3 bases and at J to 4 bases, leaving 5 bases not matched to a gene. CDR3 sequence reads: CASSYQDRGYEQYF. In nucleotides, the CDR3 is TGTGCCAGCAGTTATCAAGACAGGGGTTACGAGCAGTACTTC.

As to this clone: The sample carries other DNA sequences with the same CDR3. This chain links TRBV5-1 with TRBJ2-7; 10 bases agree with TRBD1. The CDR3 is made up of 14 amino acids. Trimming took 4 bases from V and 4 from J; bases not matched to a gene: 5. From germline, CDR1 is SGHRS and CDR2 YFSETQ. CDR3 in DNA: TGCGCCAGCAGCACCAGACAGGGGGCTTACGAGCAGTACTTC. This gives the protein CASSTRQGAYEQYF. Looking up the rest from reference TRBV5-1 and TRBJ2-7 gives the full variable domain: KAGVTQTPRYLIKTRGQQVTLSCSPISGHRSVSWYQQTPGQGLQFLFEYFSETQRNKGNFPGRFSGRQFSNSRSEMNVSTLELGDSALYLCASSTRQGAYEQYFGPGTRLTVT.

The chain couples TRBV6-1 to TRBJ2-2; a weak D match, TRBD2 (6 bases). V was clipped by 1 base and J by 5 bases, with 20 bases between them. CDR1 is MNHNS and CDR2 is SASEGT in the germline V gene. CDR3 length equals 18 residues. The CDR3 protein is CASSEVGSGRYSTGELFF. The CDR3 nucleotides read TGTGCCAGCAGTGAAGTGGGATCAGGGAGGTATTCGACCGGGGAGCTGTTTTTT.

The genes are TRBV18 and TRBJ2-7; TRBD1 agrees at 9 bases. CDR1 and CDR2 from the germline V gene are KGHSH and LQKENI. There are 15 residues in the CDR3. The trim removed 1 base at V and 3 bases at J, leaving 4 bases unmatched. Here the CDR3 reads CASSPLGTGRYEQYF. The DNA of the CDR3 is TGTGCCAGCTCACCACTTGGGACAGGGCGCTACGAGCAGTACTTC.

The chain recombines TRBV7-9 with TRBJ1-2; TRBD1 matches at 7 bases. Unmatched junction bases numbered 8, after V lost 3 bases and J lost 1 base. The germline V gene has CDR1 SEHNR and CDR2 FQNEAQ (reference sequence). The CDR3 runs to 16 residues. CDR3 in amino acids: CASSLDRRWYNYGYTF. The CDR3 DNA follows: TGTGCCAGCAGCTTGGACAGGAGGTGGTATAACTATGGCTACACCTTC.

The CDR3 here is CASSSPGGVEAFF. As DNA, the CDR3 is TGTGCCAGCAGCTCCCCGGGGGGTGTTGAAGCTTTCTTT. J is TRBJ1-1 and V is TRBV7-9, with D perhaps TRBD1 (5 bases). Trimming removed 4 bases at V and 7 bases at J, with 13 bases between. The CDR3 is made up of 13 amino acids. CDR1 SEHNR and CDR2 FQNEAQ come from the germline V gene (reference sequence). Full variable domain (missing parts from reference TRBV7-9 and TRBJ1-1): DTGVSQNPRHKITKRGQNVTFRCDPISEHNRLYWYRQTLGQGPEFLTYFQNEAQLEKSRLLSDRFSAERPKGSFSTLEIQRTEQGDSAMYLCASSSPGGVEAFFGQGTRLTVV.

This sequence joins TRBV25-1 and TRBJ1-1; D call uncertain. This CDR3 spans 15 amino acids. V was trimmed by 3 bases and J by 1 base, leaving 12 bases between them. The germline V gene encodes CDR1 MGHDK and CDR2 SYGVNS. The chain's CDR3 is CASSDTTIRNTEAFF. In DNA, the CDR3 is TGTGCCAGCAGTGATACCACAATCCGGAACACTGAAGCTTTCTTT. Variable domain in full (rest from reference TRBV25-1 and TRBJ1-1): EADIYQTPRYLVIGTGKKITLECSQTMGHDKMYWYQQDPGMELHLIHYSYGVNSTEKGDLSSESTVSRIRTEHFPLTLESARPSHTSQYLCASSDTTIRNTEAFFGQGTRLTVV.

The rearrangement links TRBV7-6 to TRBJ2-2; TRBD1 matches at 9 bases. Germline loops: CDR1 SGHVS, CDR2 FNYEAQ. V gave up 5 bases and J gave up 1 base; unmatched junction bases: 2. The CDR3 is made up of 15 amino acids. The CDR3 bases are TGTGCCAGCAGCCAGGGACAGGGGAACACCGGGGAGCTGTTTTTT. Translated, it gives CASSQGQGNTGELFF.

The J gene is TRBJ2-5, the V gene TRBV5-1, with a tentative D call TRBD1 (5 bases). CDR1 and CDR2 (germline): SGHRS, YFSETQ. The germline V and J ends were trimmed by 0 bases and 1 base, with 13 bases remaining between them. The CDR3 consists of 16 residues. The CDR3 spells CASSLGEGRAQETQYF. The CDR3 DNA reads TGCGCCAGCAGCTTGGGAGAAGGCAGGGCCCAAGAGACCCAGTACTTC.

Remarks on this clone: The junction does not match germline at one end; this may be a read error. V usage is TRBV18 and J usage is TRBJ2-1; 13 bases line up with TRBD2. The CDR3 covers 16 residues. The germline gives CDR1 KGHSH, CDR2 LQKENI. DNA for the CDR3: TGTGCCAGCTCATCACCCGGGACTAGCGGGATCGGCGAGCAGTTCTTC. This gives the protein CASSSPGTSGIGEQFF.

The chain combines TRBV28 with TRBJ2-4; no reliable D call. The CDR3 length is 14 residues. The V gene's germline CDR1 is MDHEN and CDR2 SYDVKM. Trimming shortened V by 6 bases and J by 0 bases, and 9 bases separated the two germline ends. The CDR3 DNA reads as TGTGCCAGCAGCCCCGTCCTAGCCAAAAACATTCAGTACTTC. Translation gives CASSPVLAKNIQYF.

Here the CDR3 DNA reads TGTGCCAGCTCATCCCCCCAGGTTCGAAACACCATATATTTT. The encoded protein is CASSSPQVRNTIYF. This chain connects TRBV18 to TRBJ1-3, with D unclear. The CDR3 contains 14 residues. The germline V gene encodes CDR1 KGHSH and CDR2 LQKENI. V lost 5 bases and J lost 5, with 13 bases in between.

Here the CDR3 reads CAIAETGDPTGELFF. In nucleotides, the CDR3 is TGTGCCATCGCAGAGACAGGGGACCCCACCGGGGAGCTGTTTTTT. J is TRBJ2-2 and V is TRBV10-3; 8 bases fit TRBD1. The CDR3 contains 15 residues. Trimming at V came to 8 bases and at J to 4 bases, leaving 9 bases not matched to a gene. Germline V gene data show CDR1 as ENHRY and CDR2 as SYGVKD.

The CDR3 coding sequence is TGTGCCAGCAGCTTGGCGGGAACCCAGTACAATGAGCAGTTCTTC. Translation: CASSLAGTQYNEQFF. The chain employs TRBV7-2 and TRBJ2-1; perhaps TRBD2 as D (6 bases). Germline V gene data show CDR1 as SGHTA and CDR2 as FQGNSA. This CDR3 is 15 amino acids long. Trimming removed 3 bases from V and 4 bases from J, with 13 bases in between.

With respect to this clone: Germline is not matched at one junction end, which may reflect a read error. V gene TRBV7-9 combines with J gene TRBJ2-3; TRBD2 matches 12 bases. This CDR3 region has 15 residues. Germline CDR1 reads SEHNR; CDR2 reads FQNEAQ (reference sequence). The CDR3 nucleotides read TGTGCCAGCAACTTAGGGACTAGCGGGACAGATACGCAGTATTTT. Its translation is CASNLGTSGTDTQYF. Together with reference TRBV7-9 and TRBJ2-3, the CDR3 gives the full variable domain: DTGVSQNPRHKITKRGQNVTFRCDPISEHNRLYWYRQTLGQGPEFLTYFQNEAQLEKSRLLSDRFSAERPKGSFSTLEIQRTEQGDSAMYLCASNLGTSGTDTQYFGPGTRLTVL.

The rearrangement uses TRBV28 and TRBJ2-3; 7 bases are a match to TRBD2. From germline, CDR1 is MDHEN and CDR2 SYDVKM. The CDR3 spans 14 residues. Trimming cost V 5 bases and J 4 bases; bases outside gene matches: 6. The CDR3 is CASSEGLGPDTQYF. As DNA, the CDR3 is TGTGCCAGCAGTGAAGGACTAGGGCCAGATACGCAGTATTTT.

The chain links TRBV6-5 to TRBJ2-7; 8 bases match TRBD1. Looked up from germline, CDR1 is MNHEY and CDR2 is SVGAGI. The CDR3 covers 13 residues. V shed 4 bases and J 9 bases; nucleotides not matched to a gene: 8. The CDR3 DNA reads TGTGCCAGCAGTTCGCTGACAGGGGAGAGGCAGTACTTC. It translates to CASSSLTGERQYF.

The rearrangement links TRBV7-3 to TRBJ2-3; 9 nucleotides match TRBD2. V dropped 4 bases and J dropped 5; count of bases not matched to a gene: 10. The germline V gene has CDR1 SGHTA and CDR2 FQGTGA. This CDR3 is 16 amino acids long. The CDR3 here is CASSSLGGRAVDTQYF. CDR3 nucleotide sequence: TGTGCCAGCAGCTCACTGGGCGGGAGGGCGGTAGATACGCAGTATTTT.

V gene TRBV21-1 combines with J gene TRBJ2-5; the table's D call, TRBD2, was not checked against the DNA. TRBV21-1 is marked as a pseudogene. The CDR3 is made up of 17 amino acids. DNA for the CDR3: TGTGCCAGCAGCAATAAGCGGCTAGCGGGAGGCCAAGAGACCCAGTACTTC. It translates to CASSNKRLAGGQETQYF.

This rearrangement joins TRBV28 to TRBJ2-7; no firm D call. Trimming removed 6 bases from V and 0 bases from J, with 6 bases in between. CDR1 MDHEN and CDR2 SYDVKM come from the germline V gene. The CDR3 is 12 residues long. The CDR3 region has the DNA TGTGCCAGCAGGGAGAGCTCCTACGAGCAGTACTTC. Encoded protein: CASRESSYEQYF.

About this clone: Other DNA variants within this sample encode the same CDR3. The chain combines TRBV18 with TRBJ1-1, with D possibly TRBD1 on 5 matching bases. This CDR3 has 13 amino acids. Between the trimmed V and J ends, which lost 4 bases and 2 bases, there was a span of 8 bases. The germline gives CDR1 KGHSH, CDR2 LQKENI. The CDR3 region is CASSLDRNTEAFF. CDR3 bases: TGTGCCAGCTCACTTGACAGAAACACTGAAGCTTTCTTT.

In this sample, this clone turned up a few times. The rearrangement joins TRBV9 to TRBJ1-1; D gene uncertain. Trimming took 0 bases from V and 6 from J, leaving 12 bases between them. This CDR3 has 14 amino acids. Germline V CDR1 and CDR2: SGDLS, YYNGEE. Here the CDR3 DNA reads TGTGCCAGCAGCGTAGCCGAGGGCGGTTCTGAAGCTTTCTTT. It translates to CASSVAEGGSEAFF. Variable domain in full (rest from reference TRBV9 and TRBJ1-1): DSGVTQTPKHLITATGQRVTLRCSPRSGDLSVYWYQQSLDQGLQFLIQYYNGEERAKGNILERFSAQQFPDLHSELNLSSLELGDSALYFCASSVAEGGSEAFFGQGTRLTVV.

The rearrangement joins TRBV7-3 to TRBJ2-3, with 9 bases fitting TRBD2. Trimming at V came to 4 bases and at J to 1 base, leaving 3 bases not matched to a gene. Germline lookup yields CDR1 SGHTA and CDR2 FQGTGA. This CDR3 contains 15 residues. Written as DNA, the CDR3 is TGTGCCAGCAGCTACATAGCGGGAGGCACAGATACGCAGTATTTT. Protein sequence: CASSYIAGGTDTQYF.

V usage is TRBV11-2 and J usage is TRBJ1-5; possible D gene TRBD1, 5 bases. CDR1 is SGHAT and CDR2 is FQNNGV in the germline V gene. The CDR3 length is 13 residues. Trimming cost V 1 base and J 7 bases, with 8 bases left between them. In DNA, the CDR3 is TGTGCCAGCAGCTTAGGACAGTGGCAGCCCCAGCATTTT. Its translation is CASSLGQWQPQHF.

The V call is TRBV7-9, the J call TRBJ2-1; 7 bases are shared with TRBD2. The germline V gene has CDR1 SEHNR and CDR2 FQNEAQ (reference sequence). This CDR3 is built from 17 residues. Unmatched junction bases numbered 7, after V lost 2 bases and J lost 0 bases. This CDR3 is CASSLTGTTSSYNEQFF. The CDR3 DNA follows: TGTGCCAGCAGCTTAACCGGGACTACCAGCTCCTACAATGAGCAGTTCTTC.

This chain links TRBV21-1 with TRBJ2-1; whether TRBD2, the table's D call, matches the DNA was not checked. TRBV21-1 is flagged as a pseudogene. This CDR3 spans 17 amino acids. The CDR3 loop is CASRKGSASGTHNEQFF. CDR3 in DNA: TGTGCCAGCAGGAAAGGGTCGGCTAGCGGGACTCACAATGAGCAGTTCTTC.

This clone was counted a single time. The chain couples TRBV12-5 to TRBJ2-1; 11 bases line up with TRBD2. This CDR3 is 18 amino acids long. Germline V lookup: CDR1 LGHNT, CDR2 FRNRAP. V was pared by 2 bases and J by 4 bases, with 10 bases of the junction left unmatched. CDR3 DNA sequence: TGTGCTAGTGGTTTGATTATAGCGGGAGGGCCGGGATACAATGAGCAGTTCTTC. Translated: CASGLIIAGGPGYNEQFF.